This TCR beta chain was documented in a study of blood T cell repertoires in COVID-19. Study-wide background: Collection of acute and convalescent COVID-19 samples took place in the United States, Italy and Spain. T cells, B-cell-depleted T cells, or PBMCs provided the cDNA or gDNA that served as material.

CDR1 and CDR2 from the germline V gene are MNHNY and SVGAGI (reference sequence). The CDR3 has 11 residues. The J segment lost 4 bases and the V segment lost 10 bases, leaving 3 bases of the junction unmatched. The authors' processing: Cell counts per sample came from amplifying reference gene primers. Some clones are missing from TCRdb's copy, which holds only in-frame ones; the method was immunoSEQ multiplex PCR. V and J calls plus clone size are reproduced from that table; the DNA served to infer D and trimming. This repertoire shows approximately 200,000 clones, 88% found once; its top ten account for roughly 2.5%.

The receptor comes from a woman aged 55-70 years with acute or convalescent COVID-19. The chain couples TRBV6-6 to TRBJ2-7, with 8 bases that match TRBD2. Sample: peripheral blood. CDR3 nucleotides: TGTGCCACCATAGCGGGGTACGAGCAGTACTTC. Encoded protein: CATIAGYEQYF.